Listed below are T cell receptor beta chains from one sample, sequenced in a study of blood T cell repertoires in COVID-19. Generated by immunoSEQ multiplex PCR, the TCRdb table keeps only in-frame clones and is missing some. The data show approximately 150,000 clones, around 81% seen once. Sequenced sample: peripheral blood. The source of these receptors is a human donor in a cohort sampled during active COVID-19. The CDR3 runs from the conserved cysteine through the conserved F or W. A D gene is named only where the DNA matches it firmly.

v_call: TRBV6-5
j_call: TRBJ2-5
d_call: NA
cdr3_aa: CASSTGLSPLETQYF

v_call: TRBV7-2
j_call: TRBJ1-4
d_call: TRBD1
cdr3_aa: CASSLTGGEKLFF

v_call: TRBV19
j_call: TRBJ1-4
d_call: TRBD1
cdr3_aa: CASSSNPQGTNEKLFF

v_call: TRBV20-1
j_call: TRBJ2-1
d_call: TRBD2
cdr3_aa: CSASPPTSGIVYEQFF

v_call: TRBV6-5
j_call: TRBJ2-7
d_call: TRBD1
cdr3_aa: CASSRATGIYEQYF

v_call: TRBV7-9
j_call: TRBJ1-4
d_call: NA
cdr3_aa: CASSFVAATNEKLFF

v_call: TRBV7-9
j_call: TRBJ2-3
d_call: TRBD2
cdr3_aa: CASSHIAGDADTQYF

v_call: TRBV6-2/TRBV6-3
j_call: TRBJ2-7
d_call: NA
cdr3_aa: CASSRQKPPYEQYF

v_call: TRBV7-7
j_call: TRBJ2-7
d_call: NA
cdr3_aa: CASSRVYEQYF

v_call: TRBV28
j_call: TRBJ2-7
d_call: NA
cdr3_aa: CASSRTAYEQYF

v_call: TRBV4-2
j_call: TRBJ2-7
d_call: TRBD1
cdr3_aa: CASSPPDRLVEQYF

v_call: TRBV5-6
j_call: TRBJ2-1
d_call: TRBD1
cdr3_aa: CASSPRTPGGPQFF

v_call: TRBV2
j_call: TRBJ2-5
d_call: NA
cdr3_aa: CASLYQETQYF

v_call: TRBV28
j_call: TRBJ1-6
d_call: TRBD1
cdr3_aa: CASSLEGAGNSPLHF

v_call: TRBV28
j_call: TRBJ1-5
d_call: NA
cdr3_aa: CASITGTSSRPQHF

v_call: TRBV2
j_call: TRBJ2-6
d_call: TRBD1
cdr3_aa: CAGQGTGANVLTF

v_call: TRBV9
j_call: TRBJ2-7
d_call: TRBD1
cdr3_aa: CASSSQTGATYEQYF

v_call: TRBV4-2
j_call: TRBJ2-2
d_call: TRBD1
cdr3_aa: CASSPDQGDTGELFF

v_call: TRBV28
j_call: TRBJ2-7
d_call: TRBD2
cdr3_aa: CASSAGLGTGYEQYF

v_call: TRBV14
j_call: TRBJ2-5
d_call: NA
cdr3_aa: CASSQDVFGHSQETQYF

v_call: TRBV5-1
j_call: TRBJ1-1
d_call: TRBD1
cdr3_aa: CASSSGTANTEAFF

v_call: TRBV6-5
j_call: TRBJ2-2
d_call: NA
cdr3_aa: CASSYQRPNTGELFF

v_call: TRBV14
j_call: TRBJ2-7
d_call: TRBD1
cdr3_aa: CASSTRQGGEYEQYF

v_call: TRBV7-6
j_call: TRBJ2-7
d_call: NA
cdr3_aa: CASSLAPSEYEQYF

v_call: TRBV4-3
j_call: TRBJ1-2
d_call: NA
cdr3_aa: CASSQDLRGALDYGYTF

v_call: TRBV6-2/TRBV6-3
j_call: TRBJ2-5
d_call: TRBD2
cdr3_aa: CASSPGLVSETQYF

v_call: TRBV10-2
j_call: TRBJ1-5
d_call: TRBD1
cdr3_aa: CASGGQGAEFNQPQHF

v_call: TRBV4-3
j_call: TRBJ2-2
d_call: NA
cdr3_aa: CASSLRTQVDTGELFF

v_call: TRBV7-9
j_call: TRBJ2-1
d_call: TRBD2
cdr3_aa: CASSRSLAGGPYNEQFF

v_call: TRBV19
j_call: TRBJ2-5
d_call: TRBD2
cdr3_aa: CASSIRREVQETQYF

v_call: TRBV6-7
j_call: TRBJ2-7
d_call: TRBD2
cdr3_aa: CASGLAGARYEQYF

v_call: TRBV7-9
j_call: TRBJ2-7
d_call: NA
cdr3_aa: CASSLATYEQYF

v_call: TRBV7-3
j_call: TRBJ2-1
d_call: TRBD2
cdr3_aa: CASSPRTSGSFYNEQFF

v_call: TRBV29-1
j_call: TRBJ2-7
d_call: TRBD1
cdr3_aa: CSATRGPWYEQYF

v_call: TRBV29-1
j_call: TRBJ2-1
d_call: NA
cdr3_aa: CSVEIRWNEQFF

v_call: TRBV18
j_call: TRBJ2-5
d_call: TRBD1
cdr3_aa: CASSPNRGKETQYF

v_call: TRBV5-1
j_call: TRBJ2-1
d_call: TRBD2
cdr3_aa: CASSWSGGSYNEQFF

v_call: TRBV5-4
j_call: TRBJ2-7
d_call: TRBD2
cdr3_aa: CASSRSGTRTYEQYF

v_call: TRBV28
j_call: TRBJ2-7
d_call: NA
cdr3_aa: CASRTTTDEQYF

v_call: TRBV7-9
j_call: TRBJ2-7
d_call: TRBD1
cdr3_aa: CASSLAGQGSGEQYF

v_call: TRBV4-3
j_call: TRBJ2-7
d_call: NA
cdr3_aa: CASSQTLGSSYEQYF

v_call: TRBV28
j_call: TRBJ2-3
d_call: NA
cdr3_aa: CASTTVSTDTQYF

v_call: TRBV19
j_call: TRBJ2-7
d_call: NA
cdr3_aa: CASSKLTGPAPYEQYF

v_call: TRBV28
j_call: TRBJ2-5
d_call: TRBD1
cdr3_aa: CASSSPGQAEETQYF

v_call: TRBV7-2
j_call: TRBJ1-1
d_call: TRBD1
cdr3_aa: CASSSDRGPRAFF

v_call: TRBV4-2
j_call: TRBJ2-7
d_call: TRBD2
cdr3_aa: CASSQGLAGGYEQYF

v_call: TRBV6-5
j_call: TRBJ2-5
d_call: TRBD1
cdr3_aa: CASNTGTAVETQYF

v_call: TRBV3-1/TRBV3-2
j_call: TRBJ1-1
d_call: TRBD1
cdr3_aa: CASMGETGTTEAFF

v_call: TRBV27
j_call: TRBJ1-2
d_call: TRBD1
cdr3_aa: CASSSKQGGYGYTF

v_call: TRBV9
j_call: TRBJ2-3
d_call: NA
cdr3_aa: CASSVAQGGTDTQYF